The T cell receptor (beta chain) under discussion was sequenced for a study of T cell changes during pregnancy in multiple sclerosis. Germline CDR1 reads SGHVS; CDR2 reads FQNEAQ. The CDR3 consists of 17 residues. V lost 4 bases to trimming and J lost 4 bases, with 22 bases between them. Clones were sequenced by immunoSEQ multiplex PCR, and TCRdb holds only the in-frame ones, with some missing. The profile shows around 69,000 clones, about 91% of them singletons. The chain uses TRBV7-8 and TRBJ1-2, with D unresolved. This clonotype was obtained from a female donor with multiple sclerosis, enrolled in a pregnancy study. Here the sequenced sample was CD8+ T cells from peripheral blood mononuclear cells, taken before pregnancy. The CDR3 loop reads CASSSNLEGALGYGYTF. The CDR3 DNA reads as TGTGCCAGCAGCTCTAATCTTGAGGGCGCGTTAGGCTATGGCTACACCTTC.